This is a list of T cell receptor beta chains from one sample in a study of cytomegalovirus exposure and HLA in healthy donors. Generated by immunoSEQ multiplex PCR, the TCRdb table keeps only in-frame clones and is missing some. Of more than 95,000 clones listed, about two thirds are singletons. The specimen was PBMCs. The source of these receptors is a man aged 30 to 39 in good health and CMV-seronegative. Both conserved end residues are part of each CDR3. The D gene is left open where the match is weak. Expanded clones get a size class; other rows say once, few or many, or leave the size out.

v_gene	j_gene	len	d_gene	abundance	CDR3aa	CDR3nt
TRBV4-1	TRBJ2-3	16	TRBD2	NA	CASSQPSGTSTDTQYF	TGCGCCAGCAGCCAACCGAGCGGGACTAGCACAGATACGCAGTATTTT
TRBV19	TRBJ2-3	15	TRBD2	NA	CASRLGGEITDTQYF	TGTGCCAGTCGACTGGGGGGGGAGATCACAGATACGCAGTATTTT
TRBV2	TRBJ2-4	13	TRBD1	once	CASQTGAKNIQYF	TGTGCCAGCCAGACAGGGGCCAAAAACATTCAGTACTTC
TRBV30	TRBJ1-1	12	NA	NA	CAWSVLNTEAFF	TGTGCCTGGAGTGTACTAAACACTGAAGCTTTCTTT
TRBV5-4	TRBJ1-2	15	NA	NA	CASSLFFQGRAGYTF	TGTGCCAGCAGCTTGTTTTTCCAGGGGAGGGCTGGCTACACCTTC
TRBV5-5	TRBJ1-1	13	NA	NA	CASSLVLNTEAFF	TGTGCCAGCAGCTTGGTATTGAACACTGAAGCTTTCTTT
TRBV5-1	TRBJ2-3	18	TRBD2	NA	CASSLPGTSGGASDTQYF	TGCGCCAGCAGCTTGCCCGGGACTAGCGGGGGGGCATCAGATACGCAGTATTTT
TRBV5-1	TRBJ1-1	15	TRBD1	NA	CASSSEHRGNTEAFF	TGCGCCAGCAGCTCGGAACACAGGGGGAACACTGAAGCTTTCTTT
TRBV9	TRBJ2-1	17	TRBD2	NA	CASSVTEAGGPGNEQFF	TGTGCCAGCAGCGTCACCGAAGCGGGGGGGCCAGGAAATGAGCAGTTCTTC
TRBV19	TRBJ1-1	16	TRBD1	NA	CASSNRQGGRSTEAFF	TGTGCCAGTAGTAACCGACAGGGGGGAAGGAGCACTGAAGCTTTCTTT
TRBV18	TRBJ2-7	15	TRBD1	NA	CASSVQGTRASEQYF	TGTGCCAGCTCAGTACAGGGGACACGGGCTAGCGAGCAGTACTTC
TRBV19	TRBJ2-7	16	NA	NA	CASSMGPRGSGYEQYF	TGTGCCAGTAGTATGGGTCCGAGGGGAAGCGGGTACGAGCAGTACTTC
TRBV18	TRBJ2-1	13	NA	NA	CASSPGQYNEQFF	TGTGCCAGCTCACCCGGACAGTACAATGAGCAGTTCTTC
TRBV19	TRBJ1-2	15	NA	once	CASSIVQGIGYGYTF	TGTGCCAGTAGTATAGTCCAGGGGATCGGCTATGGCTACACCTTC
TRBV5-1	TRBJ2-1	16	NA	NA	CASSSAGASSYNEQFF	TGCGCCAGCAGCTCCGCAGGGGCGAGCTCCTACAATGAGCAGTTCTTC
TRBV28	TRBJ2-5	14	NA	few	CASSLMGGRETQYF	TGTGCCAGCAGTTTAATGGGGGGAAGGGAGACCCAGTACTTC
TRBV4-2	TRBJ1-2	16	NA	NA	CASSQAWGESFYGYTF	TGTGCCAGCAGCCAAGCCTGGGGAGAGAGCTTTTATGGCTACACCTTC
TRBV21-1	TRBJ2-7	15	NA	NA	CASSKGLAGPYEQYF	TGTGCCAGCAGCAAGGGACTAGCGGGGCCCTACGAGCAGTACTTC
TRBV5-6	TRBJ1-2	14	NA	once	CASSPAHGGYGYTF	TGTGCCAGCAGCCCCGCGCACGGAGGCTATGGCTACACCTTC
TRBV5-6	TRBJ1-2	13	NA	NA	CASSRGSSYGYTF	TGTGCCAGCAGCCGCGGGAGCTCCTATGGCTACACCTTC